This T cell receptor (beta chain) was found in a study of T cells in Graves' hyperthyroidism and ophthalmopathy. Study-wide context: Sampling of peripheral blood happened at initial diagnosis, prior to any treatment. Study-level findings and limits: By a 13 V-J model, ophthalmopathy was set apart from stable hyperthyroidism. Most thyroid clonotypes that were expanded above 0.001 also turned up in blood.

With regard to this clonotype: Its cognate antigen is unknown.

Before ophthalmopathy appeared, progressors gave blood at initial hyperthyroidism diagnosis. RNA transcripts were the template for amplifying TCR beta CDR3 regions. HTBI primers were employed in a first-round RT-PCR of the TCR CDR3. Using its own MiXCR run on the multiplex PCR reads, TCRdb lists one record per CDR3 protein. The sample lists under 350,000 distinct CDR3 sequences, less than 30% occurring once. The V gene lost 3 bases and the J gene lost 0 bases, with 8 bases spanning the gap. The CDR3 has 13 amino acids. CDR1 GTSNPN and CDR2 SVGIG come from the germline V gene (reference sequence). This clonotype was sampled from a man aged 40-55 years with Graves' hyperthyroidism that later progressed to Graves' ophthalmopathy. Sequenced material: blood. The chain joins TRBV30 to TRBJ1-2, with D unresolved. CDR3 bases: TGTGCCTGGAGAAGGGATCCTAACTATGGCTACACCTTC. Translating it yields CAWRRDPNYGYTF.